One and the same sample provided the 18 T cell receptor beta chains below, sequenced in a study of T-cell memory formation after mild COVID-19. TCRdb passed the 5' RACE reads through MiXCR, listing each CDR3 protein once. Here the sample spans 300,000 to 350,000 distinct CDR3 sequences, around 19% being singletons. Source material: PBMCs or a T cell subset sorted from them (not recorded which). The receptors were gathered from a man between 18 and 35 years old who had mild COVID-19 (a few samples of this study predate the infection). Cell type and time point are not known.

V usage is TRBV5-4 and J usage is TRBJ2-7; TRBD1 matches at 7 bases. The CDR3 spans 14 residues. Germline V lookup: CDR1 SGHNT, CDR2 YYREEE (reference sequence). The V gene end was trimmed by 4 bases and the J gene end by 3 bases; junction bases not matched to a gene: 7. The CDR3 is CASSQGQRDYEQYV. The CDR3, as DNA: TGTGCCAGCAGCCAGGGACAGAGGGACTACGAGCAGTACGTC.

This clonotype was found many times. The missing conserved phenylalanine or tryptophan at the end of this CDR3 makes a read error likely. No DNA is shown, since the ends of the CDR3 on it are uncertain; the CDR3 is the one TCRdb lists. The V gene is TRBV12-3 or TRBV12-4, the J gene TRBJ2-5; TRBD1 is taken as the D call from the table, unchecked against the DNA. The CDR3 length is 9 residues, termini included. The CDR3 reads CASRIPVWI.

V is TRBV6-2 or TRBV6-3 and J is TRBJ1-6; D is possibly TRBD1 (5 bases). CDR1 MNHEY and CDR2 SVGEGT come from the germline V gene. The CDR3 spans 13 residues. Deletions cut 8 bases from V and 9 bases from J, with 14 bases between. In DNA, the CDR3 is TGTGCCAGCGATGACAGAGTCGGTTCACCCCTCCACTTT. Protein: CASDDRVGSPLHF.

The chain links TRBV24-1 to TRBJ2-1; TRBD1 is a possible D gene (6 bases). The CDR3 length is 14 residues. With 5 bases removed from V and 5 bases from J, the gap between germline ends came to 12 bases. Germline V gives CDR1 KGHDR, CDR2 SFDVKD. The CDR3, as DNA: TGTGCCACCAGTGCGCCGGACAGCCACAATGAGCAGTTCTTC. It translates to CATSAPDSHNEQFF.

The J gene is TRBJ1-2, the V gene TRBV7-2; no definite D call. The ends were cut back, 5 bases at V and 8 bases at J, with 15 bases in the middle. The CDR3 is 13 amino acids. Germline V CDR1 and CDR2: SGHTA, FQGNSA. CDR3 DNA sequence: TGTGCCAGCAGCCCAGAAAGGGTGAGGGGCTACACCTTC. Its protein is CASSPERVRGYTF. Complete variable domain (other parts from reference TRBV7-2 and TRBJ1-2): GAGVSQSPSNKVTEKGKDVELRCDPISGHTALYWYRQSLGQGLEFLIYFQGNSAPDKSGLPSDRFSAERTGGSVSTLTIQRTQQEDSAVYLCASSPERVRGYTFGSGTRLTVV.

The chain combines TRBV6-1 with TRBJ2-7, with D perhaps TRBD1 (6 bases). V shed 6 bases and J shed 2 bases, with 17 bases lying between them. The germline CDR1 and CDR2 sequences are MNHNS and SASEGT. The CDR3 extends over 15 amino acids. The CDR3 DNA is TGTGCCAGCAGCCGTCACGGACAGAGAACCTACGAGCAGTACTTC. This translates into CASSRHGQRTYEQYF.

This chain uses TRBV28 with TRBJ1-5; tentative D call: TRBD1 (6 bases). The CDR3 is 13 residues long. Germline values: CDR1 MDHEN, CDR2 SYDVKM. Trimming took 9 bases from V and 5 from J, leaving 14 bases between them. The CDR3 nucleotides read TGTGCCAGTACAGGGTCCTCCGATCAGCCCCAGCATTTT. Translated, it gives CASTGSSDQPQHF.

This clonotype was picked up a small number of times. This rearrangement joins TRBV6-5 to TRBJ2-1; TRBD2 agrees at 15 bases. With V trimmed by 5 bases and J by 5 bases, 7 bases remained unmatched. Germline CDR1 MNHEY, CDR2 SVGAGI. CDR3 length: 17 residues. The CDR3 spells CASSGTSGGIGHNEQFF. In DNA, the CDR3 is TGTGCCAGCAGTGGGACTAGCGGGGGGATCGGCCACAATGAGCAGTTCTTC.

This clonotype was seen a few times. J is TRBJ2-1 and V is TRBV7-6, with TRBD1 matching 9 bases. The ends lost 3 bases at V and 6 bases at J; junction bases unmatched: 9. This CDR3 has 16 amino acids. From germline, CDR1 is SGHVS and CDR2 FNYEAQ. The CDR3 nucleotides are TGTGCCAGCAGCTTGGCCGGGACAGGGACCCCCAATGAGCAGTTCTTC. Protein: CASSLAGTGTPNEQFF.

The chain carries TRBV20-1 and TRBJ2-7, with a tentative D call TRBD1 (5 bases). Germline V CDR1 and CDR2: DFQATT, SNEGSKA (reference sequence). CDR3 length: 12 residues. CDR3 nucleotide sequence: TGCATGGTCCCTCACGACAGATACGAGCAGTACGTC. The encoded protein is CMVPHDRYEQYV.

Ten or more counts support this clonotype. CDR3 bases: TGTGCCAGCAGCCAAAACACGGAAAAACTGTTTTTT. Amino acids: CASSQNTEKLFF. This chain links TRBV4-2 with TRBJ1-4; D unresolved. The CDR3 contains 12 residues. Trimming took 2 bases from V and 8 from J, leaving 6 bases between them. The germline CDR1 and CDR2 sequences are LGHNA and YNFKEQ.

The chain carries TRBV29-1 and TRBJ2-3, with D tentatively TRBD1 or TRBD2 (5 bases each). In germline, CDR1 is SQVTM, CDR2 ANQGSEA. Trimming took 7 bases from V and 6 from J, leaving 17 bases between them. The CDR3 consists of 13 residues. CDR3 sequence reads: CSGVGTNSDTQYF. DNA for the CDR3: TGCAGCGGTGTGGGGACCAATTCGGATACGCAGTATTTT.

The chain links TRBV29-1 to TRBJ2-5, with 8 nucleotides matching TRBD1. The V gene's germline CDR1 is SQVTM and CDR2 ANQGSEA. The CDR3 length is 15 residues. V lost 2 bases to trimming and J lost 1 base; unmatched junction nucleotides: 6. CDR3 sequence (DNA): TGCAGCGTTGAAAGACACGGACAGGGCCAAGAGACCCAGTACTTC. Its protein product is CSVERHGQGQETQYF.

This chain joins TRBV7-2 and TRBJ1-1; maybe TRBD1 (5 bases). Looked up from germline, CDR1 is SGHTA and CDR2 is FQGNSA. V lost 5 bases, J lost 6 bases, and 16 bases lay in between. The CDR3 contains 14 residues. This CDR3 is CASSPYRDGAEAFF. The CDR3 DNA sequence: TGTGCCAGCAGCCCATACCGGGACGGAGCTGAAGCTTTCTTT.

This clonotype was seen a few times. This chain connects TRBV7-3 to TRBJ1-1; 7 bases fit TRBD1. Germline V gives CDR1 SGHTA, CDR2 FQGTGA. This CDR3 has 14 residues. V trimming: 5 bases; J trimming: 3 bases; junction bases outside the gene matches: 6. CDR3 in DNA: TGTGCCAGCAGCGGAGGGGGCGCCTACACTGAAGCTTTCTTT. Translating it yields CASSGGGAYTEAFF.

This rearrangement joins TRBV12-3 or TRBV12-4 to TRBJ2-3, with no clear D. This CDR3 contains 14 residues. Trimming cost V 0 bases and J 6 bases, with 10 bases left between them. CDR3 protein: CASSLAFRTDTQYF. The CDR3 DNA reads as TGTGCCAGCAGTTTAGCGTTCCGGACGGATACGCAGTATTTT.

This sequence joins TRBV5-1 and TRBJ2-1; 8 positions match TRBD1. Trimming removed 0 bases from V and 2 bases from J; junction bases left unmatched: 1. This CDR3 is built from 15 residues. Germline CDR1 SGHRS, CDR2 YFSETQ. DNA for the CDR3: TGCGCCAGCAGCTTGGGGGACAGGCCCTACAATGAGCAGTTCTTC. Translated, it gives CASSLGDRPYNEQFF. The full variable domain, completed using reference TRBV5-1 and TRBJ2-1, is KAGVTQTPRYLIKTRGQQVTLSCSPISGHRSVSWYQQTPGQGLQFLFEYFSETQRNKGNFPGRFSGRQFSNSRSEMNVSTLELGDSALYLCASSLGDRPYNEQFFGPGTRLTVL.

This clonotype was seen a handful of times. The genes are TRBV7-2 and TRBJ2-7, with TRBD1 identical over 9 bases. V dropped 5 bases and J dropped 3; count of bases not matched to a gene: 5. Germline V CDR1 and CDR2: SGHTA, FQGNSA. The CDR3 has 14 residues. CDR3 sequence (DNA): TGTGCCAGCAGCCCCGGGACAGGGTTCTACGAGCAGTACTTC. The encoded protein is CASSPGTGFYEQYF.